This passage covers 12 T cell receptor beta chains from one sample sequenced in a study of blood T cells in healthy people across ages. Primers used in a second PCR of about 6 to 12 cycles were a sample-barcoded 5' primer and a J-beta primer mix. TCRdb reprocessed the 5' RACE reads with MiXCR, giving one entry per CDR3 protein. Of 1.8 million or so distinct CDR3 sequences detected, more than 35% appear once; the ten largest clones hold about 21%. Sequenced material: blood. Receptors originate from a human donor in good health.

This chain connects TRBV5-1 to TRBJ1-2; the D gene is possibly TRBD1 (5 bases). V lost 4 bases, J lost 4 bases, and 17 bases lay in between. Germline V gene sequence: CDR1 SGHRS, CDR2 YFSETQ. The CDR3 sequence is 15 residues long. The CDR3 DNA is TGCGCCAGCAGCCCACAGGAAGGGGTCTTCTATGGCTACACCTTC. Translating gives CASSPQEGVFYGYTF.

The count of this clonotype is one. CDR3 in DNA: TGTGCCAGCAGCCCTCAGGAGTCGAGCTCCTACAATGAGCAGTTCTTC. Its translation is CASSPQESSSYNEQFF. The V and J genes are TRBV7-9 and TRBJ2-1; D call uncertain. CDR1 and CDR2 from the germline V gene are SEHNR and FQNEAQ (reference sequence). Trimming shortened V by 5 bases and J by 0 bases, and 14 bases separated the two germline ends. This CDR3 is built from 16 residues.

This clonotype was observed a single time. The rearrangement joins TRBV2 to TRBJ1-5; unclear D gene. This CDR3 comprises 14 residues. The V gene lost 5 bases and the J gene lost 6 bases, with 14 bases spanning the gap. CDR1 and CDR2 (germline): SNHLY, FYNNEI. CDR3: CASSQFSEGQPQHF. In DNA, the CDR3 is TGTGCCAGCAGTCAGTTCAGTGAGGGTCAGCCCCAGCATTTT.

This clonotype was seen repeatedly, ten times or more. This chain uses TRBV12-3 or TRBV12-4 with TRBJ1-1; maybe TRBD1 (5 bases). The CDR3 length is 14 residues. V gave up 1 base and J gave up 1 base, with 7 bases separating them. The CDR3 nucleotides read TGTGCCAGCAGTTTAGGACAGCAGAACACTGAAGCTTTCTTT. The encoded protein is CASSLGQQNTEAFF.

The rearrangement links TRBV5-1 to TRBJ1-1; TRBD1 matches 7 bases. Germline V CDR1 and CDR2: SGHRS, YFSETQ. The CDR3 is 15 residues long. The J segment lost 3 bases and the V segment lost 0 bases, leaving 5 bases of the junction unmatched. CDR3 residues: CASSLEAGTDTEAFF. The CDR3 coding sequence is TGCGCCAGCAGCTTGGAGGCAGGGACAGACACTGAAGCTTTCTTT.

This clonotype occurred a few times. The rearrangement uses TRBV9 and TRBJ1-2; weak D call: TRBD1 (5 bases). Germline V CDR1 and CDR2: SGDLS, YYNGEE. There are 14 residues in the CDR3. The V end lost 3 bases, the J end lost 2 bases, and 11 bases lay between the germline ends. CDR3 bases: TGTGCCAGCAGCGCGACAGTCCGGAACTATGGCTACACCTTC. This gives the protein CASSATVRNYGYTF.

This clonotype was counted between two and nine times. The V gene is TRBV6-5, the J gene TRBJ1-2, with a tentative D call TRBD1 (6 bases). The CDR3 totals 15 residues. CDR1 MNHEY and CDR2 SVGAGI come from the germline V gene. V was cut by 0 bases and J by 4 bases, with 12 bases left in between. The CDR3 sequence: CASSYSSGEGYGYTF. DNA for the CDR3: TGTGCCAGCAGTTACTCGTCAGGGGAAGGCTATGGCTACACCTTC.

In this sample, this clonotype turned up a few times. This chain joins TRBV4-3 and TRBJ1-4; D ambiguous. Between the trimmed V and J ends, which lost 0 bases and 0 bases, there was a span of 14 bases. This CDR3 has 18 residues. CDR1 is LGHNA and CDR2 is YSLEER in the germline V gene. The CDR3 protein is CASSQDNFAPATNEKLFF. In DNA, the CDR3 is TGCGCCAGCAGCCAAGATAACTTCGCTCCTGCAACTAATGAAAAACTGTTTTTT.

This clonotype has just a few counts. This chain connects TRBV6-5 to TRBJ1-5; a weak D match, TRBD1 (6 bases). CDR1 MNHEY and CDR2 SVGAGI come from the germline V gene. Deletions cut 8 bases from V and 5 bases from J, with 16 bases between. The CDR3 extends over 14 amino acids. The CDR3 region is CASANRVGDQPQHF. The CDR3 nucleotides read TGTGCCAGCGCAAACAGGGTTGGGGATCAGCCCCAGCATTTT.

This rearrangement joins TRBV15 to TRBJ1-1; 7 bases map to TRBD1. CDR3 length: 17 amino acids. Looked up from germline, CDR1 is LNHNV and CDR2 is YYDKDF (reference sequence). With V trimmed by 0 bases and J by 4 bases, 11 bases remained unmatched. CDR3 sequence: CATSRDIRREGATEAFF. CDR3 nucleotides: TGTGCCACCAGCAGAGATATCCGCCGCGAGGGGGCCACTGAAGCTTTCTTT.

The gene calls are TRBV7-9 and TRBJ1-2; unclear D gene. V was pared by 4 bases and J by 8 bases, with 17 bases between. The CDR3 loop spans 14 amino acids. Germline CDR1 SEHNR, CDR2 FQNEAQ (reference sequence). CDR3 protein: CASSSATNLGGYTF. The CDR3 DNA reads as TGTGCCAGCAGCTCCGCTACTAATCTCGGGGGCTACACCTTC.

There are a few counts of this clonotype. The chain employs TRBV7-2 and TRBJ2-4; tentative D call: TRBD2 (6 bases). The CDR3 extends over 14 amino acids. Looked up from germline, CDR1 is SGHTA and CDR2 is FQGNSA. V gave up 0 bases and J gave up 7 bases, with 10 bases separating them. The CDR3 coding sequence is TGTGCCAGCAGCTTAGCGGGACGGGGGAACATTCAGTACTTC. It encodes CASSLAGRGNIQYF.